The clone carrying this T cell receptor beta chain was counted between two and nine times. The antigen remains undetermined. This sample is part of a study of T cells after yellow fever vaccination. Study-level background: Those fractions that held only low numbers of cells were prepared using the SMART-Seq v4 Ultra Low Input RNA kit. Study-level points and caveats: The CD4 and CD8 compartments had a small share of their clonotypes in common.

UMIs and a universal primer site were added when TCR cDNA was made by 5'RACE template switching. TCRdb independently ran MiXCR on the 5' RACE reads; one entry per CDR3 protein. The sample carries some 320,000 distinct CDR3 sequences, about 8.7% recorded once. Per the germline V gene, CDR1 is MGHRA and CDR2 is YSYEKL. The CDR3 is 15 amino acids. V was pared by 3 bases and J by 5 bases, with 7 bases of the junction left unmatched. The chain has TRBV4-1 and TRBJ2-5; 9 bases line up with TRBD2. Sample: PBMCs, taken on the day of the first yellow fever vaccination. This clonotype was obtained from a man aged 18 to 35 who received the YFV17D yellow fever vaccine. CDR3: CASSQSTSGGETQYF. CDR3 nucleotide sequence: TGCGCCAGCAGCCAGTCGACAAGCGGGGGGGAGACCCAGTACTTC.